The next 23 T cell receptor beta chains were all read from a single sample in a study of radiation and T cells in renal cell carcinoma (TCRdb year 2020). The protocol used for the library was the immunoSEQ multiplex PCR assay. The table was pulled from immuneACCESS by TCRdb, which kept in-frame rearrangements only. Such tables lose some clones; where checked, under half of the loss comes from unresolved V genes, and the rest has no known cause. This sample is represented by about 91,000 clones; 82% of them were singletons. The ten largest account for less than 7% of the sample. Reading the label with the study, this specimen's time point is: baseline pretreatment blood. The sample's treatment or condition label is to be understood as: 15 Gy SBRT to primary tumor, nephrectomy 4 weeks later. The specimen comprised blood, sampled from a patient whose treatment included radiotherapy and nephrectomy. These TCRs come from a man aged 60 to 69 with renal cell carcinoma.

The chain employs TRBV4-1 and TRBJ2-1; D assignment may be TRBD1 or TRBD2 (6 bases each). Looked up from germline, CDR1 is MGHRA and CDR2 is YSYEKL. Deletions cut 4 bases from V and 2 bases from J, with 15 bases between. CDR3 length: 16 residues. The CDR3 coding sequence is TGCGCCAGCAGCCGCCTTACGGGGGCACCCTACAATGAGCAGTTCTTC. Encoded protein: CASSRLTGAPYNEQFF.

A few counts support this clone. The CDR3 here is CASSLGPDRSTYEQYF. For the CDR3, the DNA is TGCGCCAGCAGCTTGGGCCCGGACAGGTCCACCTACGAGCAGTACTTC. V and J are TRBV5-1 and TRBJ2-7; 7 positions agree with TRBD1. CDR1 SGHRS and CDR2 YFSETQ come from the germline V gene. This CDR3 spans 16 amino acids. The V gene end was trimmed by 0 bases and the J gene end by 2 bases; junction bases not matched to a gene: 8.

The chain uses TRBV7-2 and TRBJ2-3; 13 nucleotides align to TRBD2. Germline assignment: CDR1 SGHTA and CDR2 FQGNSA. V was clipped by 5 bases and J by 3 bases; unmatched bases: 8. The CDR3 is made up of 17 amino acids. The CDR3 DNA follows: TGTGCCAGCAGCAGAACCGGGACTAGCGGGAAGACAGATACGCAGTATTTT. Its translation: CASSRTGTSGKTDTQYF.

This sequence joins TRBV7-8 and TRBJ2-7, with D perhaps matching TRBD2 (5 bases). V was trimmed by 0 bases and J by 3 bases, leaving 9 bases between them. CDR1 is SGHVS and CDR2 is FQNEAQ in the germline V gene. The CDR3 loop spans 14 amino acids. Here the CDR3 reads CASSLARGSYEQYF. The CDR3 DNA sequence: TGTGCCAGCAGCTTAGCGAGAGGGAGCTACGAGCAGTACTTC.

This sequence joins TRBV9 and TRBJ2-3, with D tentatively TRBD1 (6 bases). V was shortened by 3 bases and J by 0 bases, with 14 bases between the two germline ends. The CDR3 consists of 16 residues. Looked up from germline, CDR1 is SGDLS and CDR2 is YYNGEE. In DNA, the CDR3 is TGTGCCAGCAGCGCCCGTACAGGGCCTAGCACAGATACGCAGTATTTT. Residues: CASSARTGPSTDTQYF.

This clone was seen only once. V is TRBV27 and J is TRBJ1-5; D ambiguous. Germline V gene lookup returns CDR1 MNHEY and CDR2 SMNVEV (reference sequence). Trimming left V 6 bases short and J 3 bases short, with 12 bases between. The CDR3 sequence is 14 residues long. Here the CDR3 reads CASRHRGNNQPQHF. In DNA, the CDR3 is TGTGCCAGCAGGCACAGAGGGAACAATCAGCCCCAGCATTTT.

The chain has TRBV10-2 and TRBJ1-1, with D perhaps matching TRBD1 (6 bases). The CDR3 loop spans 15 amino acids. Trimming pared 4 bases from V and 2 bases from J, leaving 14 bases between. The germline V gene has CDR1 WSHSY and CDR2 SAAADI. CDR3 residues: CASSAGGRRNTEAFF. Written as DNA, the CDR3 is TGCGCCAGCAGTGCGGGGGGCCGGAGAAACACTGAAGCTTTCTTT.

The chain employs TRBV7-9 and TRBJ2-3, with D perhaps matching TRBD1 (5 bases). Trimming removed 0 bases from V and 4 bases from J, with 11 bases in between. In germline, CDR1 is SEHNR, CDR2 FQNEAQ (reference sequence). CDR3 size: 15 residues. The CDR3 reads CASSLAGQGADTQYF. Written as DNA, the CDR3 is TGTGCCAGCAGCTTAGCTGGGCAGGGTGCAGATACGCAGTATTTT.

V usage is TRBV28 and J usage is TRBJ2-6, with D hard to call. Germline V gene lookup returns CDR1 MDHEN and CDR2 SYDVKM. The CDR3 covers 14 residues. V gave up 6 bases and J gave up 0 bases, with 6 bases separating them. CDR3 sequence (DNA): TGTGCCAGCAGACGTGACTCTGGGGCCAACGTCCTGACTTTC. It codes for CASRRDSGANVLTF.

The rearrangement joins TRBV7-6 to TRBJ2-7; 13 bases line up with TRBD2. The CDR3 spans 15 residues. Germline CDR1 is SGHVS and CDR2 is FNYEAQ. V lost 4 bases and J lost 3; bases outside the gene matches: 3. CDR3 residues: CASSSRLAGGYEQYF. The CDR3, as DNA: TGTGCCAGCAGCTCGCGACTAGCGGGAGGCTACGAGCAGTACTTC.

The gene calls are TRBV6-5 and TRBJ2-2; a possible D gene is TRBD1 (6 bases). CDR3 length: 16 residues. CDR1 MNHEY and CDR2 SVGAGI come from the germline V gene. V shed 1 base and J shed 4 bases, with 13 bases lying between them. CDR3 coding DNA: TGTGCCAGCAGTTACTTGGACAGCCCTAGCACCGGGGAGCTGTTTTTT. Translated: CASSYLDSPSTGELFF.

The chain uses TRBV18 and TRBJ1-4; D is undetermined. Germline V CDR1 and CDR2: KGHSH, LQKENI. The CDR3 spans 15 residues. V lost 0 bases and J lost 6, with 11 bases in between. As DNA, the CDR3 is TGTGCCAGCTCACCACCGGAGGGCCTGGATGAAAAACTGTTTTTT. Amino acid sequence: CASSPPEGLDEKLFF.

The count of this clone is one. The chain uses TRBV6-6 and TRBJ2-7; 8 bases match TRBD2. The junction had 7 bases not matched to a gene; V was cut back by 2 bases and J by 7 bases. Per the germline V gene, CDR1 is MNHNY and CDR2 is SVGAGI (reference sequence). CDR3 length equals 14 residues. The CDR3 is CASSYRGGTFEQYF. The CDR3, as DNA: TGTGCCAGCAGTTACCGGGGGGGGACATTTGAGCAGTACTTC.

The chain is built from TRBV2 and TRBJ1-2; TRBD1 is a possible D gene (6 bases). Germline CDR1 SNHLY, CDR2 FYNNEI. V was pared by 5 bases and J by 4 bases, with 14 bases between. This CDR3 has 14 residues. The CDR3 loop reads CASSSRRGSYGYTF. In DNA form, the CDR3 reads TGTGCCAGCAGTTCGAGGAGGGGGTCCTATGGCTACACCTTC.

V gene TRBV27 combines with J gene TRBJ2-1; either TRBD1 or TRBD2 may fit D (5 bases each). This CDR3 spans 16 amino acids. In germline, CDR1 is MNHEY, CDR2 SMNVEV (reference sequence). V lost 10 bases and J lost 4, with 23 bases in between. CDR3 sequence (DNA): TGTGCCACCATATGGGGACCCTTTAGGGTGTACAATGAGCAGTTCTTC. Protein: CATIWGPFRVYNEQFF.

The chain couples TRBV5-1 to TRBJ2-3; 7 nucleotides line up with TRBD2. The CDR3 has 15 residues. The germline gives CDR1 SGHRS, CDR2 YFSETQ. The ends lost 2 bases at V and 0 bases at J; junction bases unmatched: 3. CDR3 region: CASSLLAFSTDTQYF. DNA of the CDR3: TGCGCCAGCAGCTTACTAGCGTTCAGCACAGATACGCAGTATTTT.

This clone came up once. CDR3 DNA sequence: TGTGCCAGCAGCTTAAATCAGGAGAACTACGAGCAGTACTTC. Translation: CASSLNQENYEQYF. The chain employs TRBV7-9 and TRBJ2-7; unclear D gene. Germline V gene lookup returns CDR1 SEHNR and CDR2 FQNEAQ (reference sequence). CDR3 length: 14 residues. V lost 2 bases and J lost 3, with 11 bases in between.

CDR3 amino acids: CASSEEVDRTDTQYF. CDR3 coding DNA: TGTGCCAGCAGTGAAGAGGTAGATCGCACAGATACGCAGTATTTT. The rearrangement joins TRBV6-4 to TRBJ2-3; D gene uncertain. CDR1 and CDR2 (germline): MRHNA, SNTAGT. Trimming stripped 3 bases from V and 1 base from J, with 11 bases between. The CDR3 is made up of 15 amino acids.

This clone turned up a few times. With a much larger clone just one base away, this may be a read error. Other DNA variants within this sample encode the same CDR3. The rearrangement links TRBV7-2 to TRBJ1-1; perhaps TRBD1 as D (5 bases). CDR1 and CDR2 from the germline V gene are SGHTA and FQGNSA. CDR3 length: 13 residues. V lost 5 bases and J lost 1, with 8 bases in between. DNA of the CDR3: TGTGCCAGCAGCCCTGGACAGAACACTGAAGCTTTCTTT. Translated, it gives CASSPGQNTEAFF.

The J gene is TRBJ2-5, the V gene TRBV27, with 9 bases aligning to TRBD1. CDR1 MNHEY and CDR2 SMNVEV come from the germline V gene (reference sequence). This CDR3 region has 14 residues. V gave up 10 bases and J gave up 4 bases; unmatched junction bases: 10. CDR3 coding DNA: TGTGCCACAGGACAAACAGGGGGCAGAGAGACCCAGTACTTC. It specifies CATGQTGGRETQYF.

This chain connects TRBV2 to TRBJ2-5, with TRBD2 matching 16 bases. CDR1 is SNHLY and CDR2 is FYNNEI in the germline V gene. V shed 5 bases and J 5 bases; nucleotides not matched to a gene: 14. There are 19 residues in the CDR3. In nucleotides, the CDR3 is TGTGCCAGCAGTTCGCCGGTGGGACTAGCGGGAGGGGCGTGGGAGACCCAGTACTTC. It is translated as CASSSPVGLAGGAWETQYF. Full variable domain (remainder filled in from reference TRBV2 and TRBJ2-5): EPEVTQTPSHQVTQMGQEVILRCVPISNHLYFYWYRQILGQKVEFLVSFYNNEISEKSEIFDDQFSVERPDGSNFTLKIRSTKLEDSAMYFCASSSPVGLAGGAWETQYFGPGTRLLVL.

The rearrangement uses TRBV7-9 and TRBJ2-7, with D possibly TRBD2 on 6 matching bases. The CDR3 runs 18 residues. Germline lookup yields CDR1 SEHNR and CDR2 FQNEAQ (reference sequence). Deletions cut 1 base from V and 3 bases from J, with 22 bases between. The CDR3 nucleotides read TGTGCCAGCAGCTTAGTAACTAGCCAGACTTTACTAAACTACGAGCAGTACTTC. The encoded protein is CASSLVTSQTLLNYEQYF.

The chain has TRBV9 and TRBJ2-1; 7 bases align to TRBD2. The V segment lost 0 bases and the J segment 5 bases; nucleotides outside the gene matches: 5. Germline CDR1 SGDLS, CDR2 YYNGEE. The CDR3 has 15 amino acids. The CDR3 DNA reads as TGTGCCAGCAGCGTAGGCGGGAGCGGTGACAATGAGCAGTTCTTC. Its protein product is CASSVGGSGDNEQFF.